The 4 T cell receptor beta chains reported below all come from one sample, sequenced in a study of blood T cell repertoires in COVID-19. Some clones are missing from TCRdb's copy, which holds only in-frame ones; the method was immunoSEQ multiplex PCR. The table has about 480,000 clones, approximately 89% seen once. Sequencing used peripheral blood. The receptors here all came from a woman aged 50 to 60 with COVID-19, enrolled during active disease.

The chain joins TRBV6-5 to TRBJ2-1; 10 nucleotides agree with TRBD1. Looked up from germline, CDR1 is MNHEY and CDR2 is SVGAGI. The CDR3 extends over 14 amino acids. The V gene end was trimmed by 6 bases and the J gene end by 3 bases; junction bases not matched to a gene: 2. The CDR3 protein is CASRGTGVYNEQFF. The CDR3 nucleotides read TGTGCCAGCAGGGGGACAGGGGTCTACAATGAGCAGTTCTTC.

The chain uses TRBV6-6 and TRBJ1-5, with 9 nucleotides matching TRBD1. The germline CDR1 and CDR2 sequences are MNHNY and SVGAGI (reference sequence). CDR3 length equals 15 residues. V was pared by 3 bases and J by 7 bases, with 7 bases of the junction left unmatched. CDR3 DNA: TGTGCCAGCAGTTATCGAGGGACAGGGAGGCAGCCCCAGCATTTT. This codes for CASSYRGTGRQPQHF.

V and J are TRBV7-9 and TRBJ2-2; the D gene is possibly TRBD2 (6 bases). The V gene's germline CDR1 is SEHNR and CDR2 FQNEAQ (reference sequence). The CDR3 extends over 13 amino acids. The V and J ends lost 8 bases and 6 bases respectively, with 13 bases between them. The chain's CDR3 is CASSTSSPGELFF. CDR3 DNA: TGTGCCAGCTCGACTAGTAGCCCCGGGGAGCTGTTTTTT.

The chain combines TRBV27 with TRBJ1-1; D might be TRBD1 (6 bases). Between the trimmed V and J ends, which lost 4 bases and 0 bases, there was a span of 18 bases. The V gene's germline CDR1 is MNHEY and CDR2 SMNVEV (reference sequence). The CDR3 runs 17 residues. This CDR3 is CASSSEWGRGMNTEAFF. CDR3 coding DNA: TGTGCCAGCAGTTCGGAGTGGGGCAGGGGCATGAACACTGAAGCTTTCTTT.